Each of the 24 T cell receptor beta chains below was sequenced from the same sample in a study of human T cells and chemical hapten exposure. TCRdb called the RACE reads again in MiXCR, with one record for every CDR3 protein. Here the sample spans about 160,000 distinct CDR3 sequences, about 27% being singletons. Documented time point: patch test 3, about 24 weeks after DPC sensitization. Treatment specified: therapeutic diphenylcyclopropenone sensitization with weekly scalp DPC. The material was whole blood, obtained in connection with sensitization to the hapten diphenylcyclopropenone (DPC). These receptors originate from a woman younger than 30 with alopecia areata. Some clones in this sample may be carry-over from other donors' samples.

The genes are TRBV7-9 and TRBJ2-3; possibly TRBD1 or TRBD2 for D (5 bases each). V lost 0 bases and J lost 6, with 10 bases in between. The CDR3 length is 14 residues. CDR1 and CDR2 from the germline V gene are SEHNR and FQNEAQ (reference sequence). The DNA for the CDR3 is TGTGCCAGCAGCTTAGCGGGGGACGCTGATACGCAGTATTTT. Encoded protein: CASSLAGDADTQYF.

In this sample, this clonotype turned up a few times. The rearrangement joins TRBV9 to TRBJ2-3; 10 nucleotides line up with TRBD2. Germline loops: CDR1 SGDLS, CDR2 YYNGEE. This CDR3 spans 15 amino acids. After removal of 3 bases from V and 4 bases from J, the junction contained 5 bases not matched to a gene. CDR3 sequence (DNA): TGTGCCAGCAGCGCAAGCGGGAGGGCCCCAGATACGCAGTATTTT. The encoded protein is CASSASGRAPDTQYF.

This clonotype has only a few counts. The genes are TRBV15 and TRBJ2-6; D is undetermined. This CDR3 is 18 amino acids long. Germline CDR1 LNHNV, CDR2 YYDKDF (reference sequence). Trimming pared 1 base from V and 4 bases from J, leaving 17 bases between. The CDR3 is CATSRVGIWVSGANVLTF. In nucleotides, the CDR3 is TGTGCCACCAGCAGAGTAGGGATTTGGGTTAGCGGGGCCAACGTCCTGACTTTC. The variable domain in full, completed from reference TRBV15 and TRBJ2-6, reads DAMVIQNPRYQVTQFGKPVTLSCSQTLNHNVMYWYQQKSSQAPKLLFHYYDKDFNNEADTPDNFQSRRPNTSFCFLDIRSPGLGDTAMYLCATSRVGIWVSGANVLTFGAGSRLTVL.

This clonotype was found a few times. The chain carries TRBV7-9 and TRBJ2-3; D is possibly TRBD2 (6 bases). V was cut by 1 base and J by 4 bases, with 9 bases left in between. The germline gives CDR1 SEHNR, CDR2 FQNEAQ (reference sequence). The CDR3 totals 14 residues. The CDR3 reads CASSLGGVADTQYF. CDR3 coding DNA: TGTGCCAGCAGCTTAGGCGGGGTCGCAGATACGCAGTATTTT.

This chain links TRBV7-3 with TRBJ2-6; D ambiguous. Germline CDR1 is SGHTA and CDR2 is FQGTGA. This CDR3 region has 16 residues. V lost 5 bases and J 3 bases, leaving 14 bases between the germline ends. The CDR3 loop reads CASSTESGFGANVLTF. CDR3 nucleotide sequence: TGTGCCAGCAGCACCGAGTCCGGCTTTGGGGCCAACGTCCTGACTTTC.

The V gene is TRBV7-2, the J gene TRBJ1-4, with no clear D. The CDR3 runs 14 residues. V was pared by 9 bases and J by 0 bases, with 11 bases between. Germline CDR1 reads SGHTA; CDR2 reads FQGNSA. CDR3 loop: CASRLVPTNEKLFF. As DNA, the CDR3 is TGTGCCAGTCGACTGGTCCCAACTAATGAAAAACTGTTTTTT.

The gene calls are TRBV27 and TRBJ2-2, with 7 bases fitting TRBD2. The CDR3 contains 14 residues. With V trimmed by 3 bases and J by 3 bases, 1 base remained unmatched. In germline, CDR1 is MNHEY, CDR2 SMNVEV (reference sequence). The CDR3 DNA reads as TGTGCCAGCAGTTTCCGGGAGGACACCGGGGAGCTGTTTTTT. This encodes CASSFREDTGELFF.

This clonotype was picked up many times. The V gene is TRBV29-1, the J gene TRBJ1-6; D may be TRBD1 (5 bases). CDR3 length: 13 amino acids. Between the trimmed V and J ends, which lost 7 bases and 7 bases, there was a span of 14 bases. CDR1 is SQVTM, CDR2 ANQGSEA, per germline. The CDR3 nucleotides read TGCAGCGCTCCTGCAGGGAAAAATTCACCCCTCCACTTT. It encodes CSAPAGKNSPLHF.

The CDR3 reads CASVGMGRNTEAFF. The CDR3 bases are TGTGCCTCCGTGGGGATGGGAAGGAACACTGAAGCTTTCTTT. The V call is TRBV30, the J call TRBJ1-1; D uncertain. This CDR3 comprises 14 residues. V gave up 7 bases and J gave up 1 base, with 16 bases separating them. Germline V lookup: CDR1 GTSNPN, CDR2 SVGIG (reference sequence).

The gene calls are TRBV29-1 and TRBJ2-7; perhaps D is TRBD1 or TRBD2 (5 bases each). The V end was cut by 6 bases, the J end by 7 bases, with 10 bases between. Germline V lookup: CDR1 SQVTM, CDR2 ANQGSEA. CDR3 length: 10 residues. In DNA form, the CDR3 reads TGCAGCGTCGGGGACCGGGAGCAGTACTTC. Encoded protein: CSVGDREQYF.

In this sample, this clonotype turned up a few times. The chain uses TRBV7-9 and TRBJ1-6; D call uncertain. Trimming removed 6 bases from V and 3 bases from J, with 21 bases in between. This CDR3 is 18 amino acids long. Germline V CDR1 and CDR2: SEHNR, FQNEAQ (reference sequence). This CDR3 is CASSSSLEGPYYNSPLHF. CDR3 DNA: TGTGCCAGCAGTTCGTCGTTGGAGGGCCCCTACTATAATTCACCCCTCCACTTT.

The V call is TRBV7-6, the J call TRBJ1-2; 7 nucleotides agree with TRBD1. Germline V CDR1 and CDR2: SGHVS, FNYEAQ. The CDR3 is made up of 13 amino acids. The CDR3 is CAIRGAQDYGYTF. The DNA of the CDR3 is TGTGCTATCAGGGGGGCACAAGACTATGGCTACACCTTC.

This clonotype was found many times. The rearrangement links TRBV6-2 or TRBV6-3 to TRBJ1-2, with a weak D call TRBD1 (5 bases). Germline loops: CDR1 MNHEY, CDR2 SVGEGT. The CDR3 totals 13 residues. The ends were cut back, 6 bases at V and 6 bases at J, with 14 bases in the middle. The DNA of the CDR3 is TGTGCCAGCAGCCAGGACCAGGGTGATGGCTACACCTTC. It encodes CASSQDQGDGYTF.

The sample holds a few counts of this clonotype. The J gene is TRBJ2-1, the V gene TRBV7-9; TRBD2 matches 9 bases. J was trimmed by 5 bases and V by 5 bases; bases with no gene match: 16. From germline, CDR1 is SEHNR and CDR2 FQNEAQ (reference sequence). This CDR3 has 18 residues. Here the CDR3 DNA reads TGTGCCAGCAGCACATTTCCCAACCTAGCGGGACCTAACAATGAGCAGTTCTTC. Translation: CASSTFPNLAGPNNEQFF.

There are many counts of this clonotype. This chain joins TRBV28 and TRBJ2-7; D not resolved. This CDR3 has 9 amino acids. Germline CDR1 and CDR2: MDHEN and SYDVKM. Trimming cost V 10 bases and J 7 bases, with 8 bases left between them. CDR3 DNA sequence: TGTGCCACCCGTGTGGAGCAGTACTTC. Protein sequence: CATRVEQYF.

This clonotype was detected only a few times. J is TRBJ2-7 and V is TRBV10-3; D uncertain. The CDR3 has 15 amino acids. The germline V gene has CDR1 ENHRY and CDR2 SYGVKD. Trimming left V 0 bases short and J 0 bases short, with 9 bases between. Here the CDR3 reads CAISESRLSSYEQYF. Written as DNA, the CDR3 is TGTGCCATCAGTGAGTCTCGCTTGAGCTCCTACGAGCAGTACTTC.

This chain links TRBV2 with TRBJ1-5; 10 positions match TRBD1. V dropped 5 bases and J dropped 4; count of bases not matched to a gene: 2. The CDR3 spans 14 residues. Germline loops: CDR1 SNHLY, CDR2 FYNNEI. CDR3 DNA sequence: TGTGCCAGCAGTAGGGGACAGGGGAATCAGCCCCAGCATTTT. Its translation: CASSRGQGNQPQHF.

This chain connects TRBV7-2 to TRBJ2-5; D perhaps matches TRBD1 (5 bases). The germline V and J ends were trimmed by 1 base and 4 bases, with 7 bases remaining between them. Germline V gene lookup returns CDR1 SGHTA and CDR2 FQGNSA. The CDR3 spans 13 residues. The CDR3 nucleotides read TGTGCCAGCAGCTTAGGACAGTTAGAGACCCAGTACTTC. This translates into CASSLGQLETQYF.

The V gene is TRBV5-1, the J gene TRBJ2-2, with D unresolved. Trimming removed 4 bases at V and 8 bases at J, with 9 bases between. The CDR3 sequence is 12 residues long. Germline V gene sequence: CDR1 SGHRS, CDR2 YFSETQ. The CDR3 is CASSQNIGELFF. DNA of the CDR3: TGCGCCAGCAGCCAGAACATTGGGGAGCTGTTTTTT.

This clonotype was seen more than once but under ten times. J is TRBJ1-2 and V is TRBV19, with D unresolved. CDR3 length equals 15 residues. The ends were cut back, 7 bases at V and 4 bases at J, with 19 bases in the middle. Looked up from germline, CDR1 is LNHDA and CDR2 is SQIVND (reference sequence). The DNA of the CDR3 is TGTGCCAGTAATGACCGTCCGGGGAAGGGCTATGGCTACACCTTC. As protein: CASNDRPGKGYGYTF.

The chain employs TRBV4-1 and TRBJ2-1; TRBD2 agrees at 9 bases. The germline V gene encodes CDR1 MGHRA and CDR2 YSYEKL. The CDR3 runs to 17 residues. Trimming at V came to 0 bases and at J to 3 bases, leaving 6 bases not matched to a gene. The CDR3, as DNA: TGCGCCAGCAGCCAAGATTTTGCTAGCGGGGTCTACAATGAGCAGTTCTTC. Translating gives CASSQDFASGVYNEQFF.

This clonotype was seen many times. The chain couples TRBV20-1 to TRBJ2-7; D is possibly TRBD1 (6 bases). The germline V gene has CDR1 DFQATT and CDR2 SNEGSKA (reference sequence). The V end was cut by 3 bases, the J end by 3 bases, with 9 bases between. CDR3 size: 12 residues. CDR3 region: CSASTGSYEQYF. The CDR3, as DNA: TGCAGTGCTAGTACAGGGAGCTACGAGCAGTACTTC.

J is TRBJ1-5 and V is TRBV20-1; D remains ambiguous. CDR1 and CDR2 from the germline V gene are DFQATT and SNEGSKA (reference sequence). Trimming removed 0 bases at V and 3 bases at J, with 9 bases between. The CDR3 runs 14 residues. The CDR3 protein is CSARDPTDNQPQHF. DNA of the CDR3: TGCAGTGCTAGAGATCCAACGGACAATCAGCCCCAGCATTTT.

CDR3 coding DNA: TGTGCCAGCAGTTACCCCCGGGGAACAGAGACCCAGTACTTC. Protein sequence: CASSYPRGTETQYF. The gene calls are TRBV6-5 and TRBJ2-5; D possibly corresponds to TRBD2 (5 bases). Per the germline V gene, CDR1 is MNHEY and CDR2 is SVGAGI. Trimming shortened V by 2 bases and J by 4 bases, and 11 bases separated the two germline ends. The CDR3 length is 14 residues.